Listed here are 27 T cell receptor beta chains from one sample, sequenced in a study of T cell changes during pregnancy in multiple sclerosis. The assay was immunoSEQ multiplex PCR, and TCRdb's table has in-frame clones only and misses some. The data contain approximately 100,000 clones, 85% to 95% of them singletons. The starting material was peripheral blood, obtained after pregnancy. The origin of the receptors is a female donor with multiple sclerosis, enrolled in a pregnancy study.

V usage is TRBV19 and J usage is TRBJ2-1; D uncertain. Deletions cut 7 bases from V and 4 bases from J, with 8 bases between. The CDR3 sequence is 12 residues long. Germline V CDR1 and CDR2: LNHDA, SQIVND (reference sequence). The CDR3 reads CASKAVYNEQFF. The CDR3 DNA reads TGTGCCAGTAAGGCGGTTTACAATGAGCAGTTCTTC.

V usage is TRBV19 and J usage is TRBJ2-2; 16 positions match TRBD2. Germline values: CDR1 LNHDA, CDR2 SQIVND (reference sequence). Germline trimming cut 3 bases from V and 6 bases from J; bases unmatched to any gene: 7. CDR3 length: 18 residues. Here the CDR3 DNA reads TGTGCCAGTAGTATTCCGGGACTAGCGGGAGGGCCCCCCGGGGAGCTGTTTTTT. It specifies CASSIPGLAGGPPGELFF.

For this clone: The junction does not match germline at one end; this may be a read error. The chain uses TRBV7-9 and TRBJ1-3; TRBD1 matches at 7 bases. The germline V gene encodes CDR1 SEHNR and CDR2 FQNEAQ (reference sequence). This CDR3 has 15 amino acids. The CDR3 spells CAGSFVAGGIDTIYF. The CDR3 DNA is TGTGCCGGCAGCTTTGTCGCAGGGGGTATAGACACCATATATTTT. Based on the CDR3 plus reference TRBV7-9 and TRBJ1-3, the full variable domain is DTGVSQNPRHKITKRGQNVTFRCDPISEHNRLYWYRQTLGQGPEFLTYFQNEAQLEKSRLLSDRFSAERPKGSFSTLEIQRTEQGDSAMYLCAGSFVAGGIDTIYFGEGSWLTVV.

A single count supports this clone. The chain links TRBV13 to TRBJ1-2; D may be TRBD1 (6 bases). This CDR3 comprises 16 residues. V was trimmed by 7 bases and J by 3 bases, leaving 21 bases between them. The V gene's germline CDR1 is PRHDT and CDR2 FYEKMQ (reference sequence). CDR3: CASTLYRVSNYYGYTF. DNA of the CDR3: TGTGCCAGCACCCTTTACAGGGTTTCGAACTACTATGGCTACACCTTC.

This chain links TRBV19 with TRBJ2-1; the match to TRBD2 covers 7 bases. The CDR3 has 13 amino acids. Unmatched junction bases numbered 3, after V lost 10 bases and J lost 0 bases. The germline V gene encodes CDR1 LNHDA and CDR2 SQIVND (reference sequence). CDR3 bases: TGTGCCACCTCTAGCGGCTCCTACAATGAGCAGTTCTTC. Its translation: CATSSGSYNEQFF.

This chain uses TRBV27 with TRBJ1-2, with D unclear. This CDR3 has 13 residues. Germline loops: CDR1 MNHEY, CDR2 SMNVEV (reference sequence). V lost 6 bases to trimming and J lost 6 bases, with 14 bases between them. The CDR3 nucleotides read TGTGCCAGCAGACCTCCCGGCGGCCATGGCTACACCTTC. Protein: CASRPPGGHGYTF.

This sequence joins TRBV5-1 and TRBJ1-1, with D maybe TRBD1 (6 bases). The CDR3 extends over 16 amino acids. Germline V gene lookup returns CDR1 SGHRS and CDR2 YFSETQ. V was pared by 5 bases and J by 4 bases, with 21 bases between. Here the CDR3 reads CASSFQNREVGTEAFF. The CDR3 nucleotides are TGCGCCAGCAGTTTCCAAAACAGGGAAGTGGGCACTGAAGCTTTCTTT.

The chain couples TRBV5-4 to TRBJ2-2; 8 bases are shared with TRBD2. Germline V CDR1 and CDR2: SGHNT, YYREEE (reference sequence). J lost 5 bases, V lost 2 bases, and 5 bases had no gene match. This CDR3 region has 15 residues. CDR3 amino acids: CASSFGGGSTGELFF. The CDR3 DNA is TGTGCCAGCAGCTTCGGCGGGGGGAGTACCGGGGAGCTGTTTTTT.

This chain links TRBV19 with TRBJ1-5, with TRBD1 matching over 10 bases. Trimming at V came to 5 bases and at J to 5 bases, leaving 6 bases not matched to a gene. Germline-derived CDR1 and CDR2 are LNHDA and SQIVND (reference sequence). CDR3 length equals 15 residues. The CDR3 loop reads CASSSRDRGYQPQHF. The CDR3 DNA follows: TGTGCCAGTAGTTCCCGGGACAGGGGATATCAGCCCCAGCATTTT.

This chain links TRBV6-1 with TRBJ2-7; 13 bases are shared with TRBD2. J was trimmed by 3 bases and V by 1 base; bases with no gene match: 3. The CDR3 has 16 residues. Looked up from germline, CDR1 is MNHNS and CDR2 is SASEGT. In nucleotides, the CDR3 is TGTGCCAGCAGTGAAGGGACTAGCGGGGGTTTCTACGAGCAGTACTTC. This sequence encodes CASSEGTSGGFYEQYF.

This clone was observed a few times. V and J are TRBV9 and TRBJ1-1; D unclear. CDR1 and CDR2 from the germline V gene are SGDLS and YYNGEE. The CDR3 extends over 14 amino acids. V was shortened by 0 bases and J by 4 bases, with 10 bases between the two germline ends. CDR3 in amino acids: CASSVGGPATEAFF. CDR3 nucleotide sequence: TGTGCCAGCAGCGTAGGCGGTCCGGCCACTGAAGCTTTCTTT. Supplemented by reference TRBV9 and TRBJ1-1, the full variable domain reads DSGVTQTPKHLITATGQRVTLRCSPRSGDLSVYWYQQSLDQGLQFLIQYYNGEERAKGNILERFSAQQFPDLHSELNLSSLELGDSALYFCASSVGGPATEAFFGQGTRLTVV.

The chain links TRBV7-6 to TRBJ1-4, with D possibly TRBD1 on 5 matching bases. CDR1 SGHVS and CDR2 FNYEAQ come from the germline V gene. The CDR3 totals 15 residues. The V end was cut by 1 base, the J end by 8 bases, with 14 bases between. The CDR3 DNA follows: TGTGCCAGCAGCTTAGATGGGGGGTCCGGCGAAAAACTGTTTTTT. This sequence encodes CASSLDGGSGEKLFF.

This clone was seen once. J is TRBJ2-7 and V is TRBV19; possible D gene TRBD2, 6 bases. The CDR3 spans 14 residues. Per germline, CDR1 LNHDA and CDR2 SQIVND (reference sequence). Deletions cut 4 bases from V and 5 bases from J, with 15 bases between. The CDR3 coding sequence is TGTGCCAGTAGTAAGGGACGGGGGAAAGACGAGCAGTACTTC. It codes for CASSKGRGKDEQYF. The full variable domain, its missing parts supplied by reference TRBV19 and TRBJ2-7, is DGGITQSPKYLFRKEGQNVTLSCEQNLNHDAMYWYRQDPGQGLRLIYYSQIVNDFQKGDIAEGYSVSREKKESFPLTVTSAQKNPTAFYLCASSKGRGKDEQYFGPGTRLTVT.

The J gene is TRBJ1-2, the V gene TRBV5-1; 7 bases match TRBD1. With V trimmed by 4 bases and J by 1 base, 10 bases remained unmatched. CDR3 length: 16 amino acids. The germline V gene encodes CDR1 SGHRS and CDR2 YFSETQ. Here the CDR3 DNA reads TGCGCCAGCAGCCCCGGTGAGGGGGCCCTTAACTATGGCTACACCTTC. This encodes CASSPGEGALNYGYTF.

V and J are TRBV5-6 and TRBJ1-3, with D uncertain. The V gene lost 4 bases and the J gene lost 0 bases, with 11 bases spanning the gap. CDR1 and CDR2 (germline): SGHDT, YYEEEE. The CDR3 is 15 amino acids. In nucleotides, the CDR3 is TGTGCCAGCAGCCGGAGAAGGCCCTCTGGAAACACCATATATTTT. Residues: CASSRRRPSGNTIYF.

The chain links TRBV5-4 to TRBJ2-7, with TRBD1 identical over 8 bases. In germline, CDR1 is SGHNT, CDR2 YYREEE (reference sequence). This CDR3 is 14 amino acids long. V was pared by 4 bases and J by 5 bases, with 8 bases of the junction left unmatched. CDR3 amino acids: CASSTRDRRNEQYF. CDR3 DNA sequence: TGTGCCAGCAGCACCCGGGACAGGCGAAACGAGCAGTACTTC. Full variable domain (outside the CDR3, taken from reference TRBV5-4 and TRBJ2-7): ETGVTQSPTHLIKTRGQQVTLRCSSQSGHNTVSWYQQALGQGPQFIFQYYREEENGRGNFPPRFSGLQFPNYSSELNVNALELDDSALYLCASSTRDRRNEQYFGPGTRLTVT.

This clone is a singleton in its sample. The gene calls are TRBV5-1 and TRBJ1-1; a weak D match, TRBD1 (6 bases). Trimming took off 4 bases at V and 7 bases at J, with 11 bases between the two ends. Germline loops: CDR1 SGHRS, CDR2 YFSETQ. The CDR3 is made up of 12 amino acids. CDR3 residues: CASSPQGNEAFF. In nucleotides, the CDR3 is TGCGCCAGCAGCCCTCAGGGGAATGAAGCTTTCTTT. The full variable domain, rest sourced from reference TRBV5-1 and TRBJ1-1, is KAGVTQTPRYLIKTRGQQVTLSCSPISGHRSVSWYQQTPGQGLQFLFEYFSETQRNKGNFPGRFSGRQFSNSRSEMNVSTLELGDSALYLCASSPQGNEAFFGQGTRLTVV.

The genes are TRBV4-2 and TRBJ2-7, with TRBD2 matching over 16 bases. This CDR3 is 19 amino acids long. Trimming cost V 3 bases and J 4 bases; bases outside gene matches: 12. Germline-derived CDR1 and CDR2 are LGHNA and YNFKEQ. The CDR3 DNA reads TGTGCCAGCAGCCAGAGGCCCTCCGGGACTAGCGGGGGGGCGTACGAGCAGTACTTC. It translates to CASSQRPSGTSGGAYEQYF.

The chain links TRBV27 to TRBJ2-7; tentatively, D is TRBD2 (6 bases). CDR1 is MNHEY, CDR2 SMNVEV, per germline (reference sequence). Trimming cost V 2 bases and J 2 bases, with 13 bases left between them. The CDR3 is 15 amino acids. CDR3 bases: TGTGCCAGCAGTTTAACCGGGGGAAGTCCCTACGAGCAGTACTTC. Residues: CASSLTGGSPYEQYF.

The chain carries TRBV5-1 and TRBJ1-5; 10 bases match TRBD1. Trimming removed 4 bases from V and 5 bases from J; junction bases left unmatched: 9. Looked up from germline, CDR1 is SGHRS and CDR2 is YFSETQ. The CDR3 length is 16 residues. CDR3 nucleotide sequence: TGCGCCAGCAGCCTGGATCCGGGACAGGGGTATCAGCCCCAGCATTTT. Protein product: CASSLDPGQGYQPQHF.

The CDR3 region is CASSNPLEIEQYF. The DNA of the CDR3 is TGTGCCAGCAGCAATCCGTTAGAGATCGAGCAGTACTTC. The chain is built from TRBV7-9 and TRBJ2-7, with D hard to call. The V gene lost 5 bases and the J gene lost 6 bases, with 14 bases spanning the gap. The CDR3 has 13 residues. The germline V gene has CDR1 SEHNR and CDR2 FQNEAQ (reference sequence).

This chain joins TRBV7-2 and TRBJ2-2, with 9 positions matching TRBD1. V shed 6 bases, J shed 5 bases, and the junction held 10 bases outside the gene matches. The CDR3 has 16 residues. Germline CDR1 and CDR2: SGHTA and FQGNSA. The CDR3, as DNA: TGTGCCAGCAGGCCGTTCGGGACAGGGTCAACCGGGGAGCTGTTTTTT. As protein: CASRPFGTGSTGELFF.

V usage is TRBV30 and J usage is TRBJ2-7; D unresolved. Trimming removed 4 bases from V and 7 bases from J, with 14 bases in between. The CDR3 length is 12 residues. Germline V gives CDR1 GTSNPN, CDR2 SVGIG (reference sequence). The CDR3 protein is CAWTHSPREQYF. The CDR3 DNA sequence: TGTGCCTGGACTCACTCCCCACGGGAGCAGTACTTC.

This sequence joins TRBV18 and TRBJ2-2; D unresolved. The CDR3 is 16 amino acids. Trimming pared 1 base from V and 0 bases from J, leaving 9 bases between. Germline assignment: CDR1 KGHSH and CDR2 LQKENI. The CDR3 coding sequence is TGTGCCAGCTCACCACGAACCAACACGAACACCGGGGAGCTGTTTTTT. This sequence encodes CASSPRTNTNTGELFF.

V is TRBV11-2 and J is TRBJ1-2, with 7 bases matching TRBD1. CDR3 length: 14 residues. In germline, CDR1 is SGHAT, CDR2 FQNNGV. J was trimmed by 4 bases and V by 2 bases; bases with no gene match: 4. The CDR3 spells CASSLLRDSYGYTF. CDR3 coding DNA: TGTGCCAGCAGCTTACTTAGGGACAGCTATGGCTACACCTTC. Full variable domain (remainder filled in from reference TRBV11-2 and TRBJ1-2): EAGVAQSPRYKIIEKRQSVAFWCNPISGHATLYWYQQILGQGPKLLIQFQNNGVVDDSQLPKDRFSAERLKGVDSTLKIQPAKLEDSAVYLCASSLLRDSYGYTFGSGTRLTVV.

This chain joins TRBV6-5 and TRBJ1-5; 7 bases are a match to TRBD1. CDR1 is MNHEY, CDR2 SVGAGI, per germline. Trimming at V came to 6 bases and at J to 4 bases, leaving 9 bases not matched to a gene. The CDR3 contains 15 residues. CDR3 sequence: CASSSTGNFNQPQHF. The CDR3 DNA reads TGTGCCAGCAGCTCGACAGGGAACTTTAATCAGCCCCAGCATTTT.

This chain connects TRBV18 to TRBJ1-2, with 9 bases aligning to TRBD1. V was pared by 1 base and J by 0 bases, with 6 bases of the junction left unmatched. The CDR3 spans 17 residues. Germline V CDR1 and CDR2: KGHSH, LQKENI. The CDR3 DNA is TGTGCCAGCTCACCACGAGACAGGGGGACCACTAACTATGGCTACACCTTC. Protein: CASSPRDRGTTNYGYTF.